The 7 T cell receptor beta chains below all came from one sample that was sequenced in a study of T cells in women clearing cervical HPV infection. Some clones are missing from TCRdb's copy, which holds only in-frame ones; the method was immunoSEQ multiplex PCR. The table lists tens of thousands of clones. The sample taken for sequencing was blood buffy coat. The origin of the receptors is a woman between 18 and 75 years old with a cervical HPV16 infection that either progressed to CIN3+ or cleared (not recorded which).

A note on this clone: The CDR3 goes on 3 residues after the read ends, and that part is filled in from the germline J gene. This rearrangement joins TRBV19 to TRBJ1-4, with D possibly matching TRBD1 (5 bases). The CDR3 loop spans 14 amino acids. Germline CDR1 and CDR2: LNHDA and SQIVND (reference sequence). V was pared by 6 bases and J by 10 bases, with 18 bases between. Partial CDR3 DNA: TGTGCCAGTAGGCCTAACCCCGGGAGGGGAAAA. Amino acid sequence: CASRPNPGRGK. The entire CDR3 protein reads CASRPNPGRGKLFF.

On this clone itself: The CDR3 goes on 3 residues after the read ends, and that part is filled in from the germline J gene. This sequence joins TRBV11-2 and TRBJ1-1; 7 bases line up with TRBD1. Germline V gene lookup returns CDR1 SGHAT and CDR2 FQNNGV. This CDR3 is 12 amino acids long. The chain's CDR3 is CASNTNRGEAFF. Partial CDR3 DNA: TGTGCCAGCAACACCAACAGGGGTGAG.

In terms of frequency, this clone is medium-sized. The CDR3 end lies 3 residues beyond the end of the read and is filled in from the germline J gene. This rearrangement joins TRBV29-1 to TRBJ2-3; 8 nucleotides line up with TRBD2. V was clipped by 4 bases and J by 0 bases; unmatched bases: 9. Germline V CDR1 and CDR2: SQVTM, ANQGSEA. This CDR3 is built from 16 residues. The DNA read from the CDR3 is TGCAGCGTTGGGGGGGTTAGCGGGGCTAGCACAGATACG. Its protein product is CSVGGVSGASTDT. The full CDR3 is CSVGGVSGASTDTQYF.

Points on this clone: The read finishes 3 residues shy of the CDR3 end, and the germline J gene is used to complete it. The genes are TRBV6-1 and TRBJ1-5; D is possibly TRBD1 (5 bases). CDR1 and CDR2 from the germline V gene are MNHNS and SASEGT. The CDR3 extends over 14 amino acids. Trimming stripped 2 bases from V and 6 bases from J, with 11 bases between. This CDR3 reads CASSETRQGQPQHF. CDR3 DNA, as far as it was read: TGTGCCAGCAGTGAAACCCGCCAGGGTCAGCCC.

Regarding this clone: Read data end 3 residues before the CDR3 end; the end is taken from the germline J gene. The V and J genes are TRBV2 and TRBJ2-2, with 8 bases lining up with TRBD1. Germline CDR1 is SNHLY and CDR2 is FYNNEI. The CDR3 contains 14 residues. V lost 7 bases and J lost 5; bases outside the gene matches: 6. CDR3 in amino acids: CASNGQGGTGELFF. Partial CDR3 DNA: TGTGCCAGCAATGGACAGGGTGGTACCGGGGAG. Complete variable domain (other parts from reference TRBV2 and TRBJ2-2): EPEVTQTPSHQVTQMGQEVILRCVPISNHLYFYWYRQILGQKVEFLVSFYNNEISEKSEIFDDQFSVERPDGSNFTLKIRSTKLEDSAMYFCASNGQGGTGELFFGEGSRLTVL.

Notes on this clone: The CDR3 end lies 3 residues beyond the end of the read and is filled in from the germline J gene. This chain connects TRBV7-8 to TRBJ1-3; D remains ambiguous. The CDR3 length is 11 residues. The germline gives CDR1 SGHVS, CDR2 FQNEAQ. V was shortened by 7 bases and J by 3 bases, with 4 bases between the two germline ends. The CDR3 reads CASTRGNTIYF. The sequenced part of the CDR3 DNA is TGTGCCAGCACCCGTGGAAACACC.

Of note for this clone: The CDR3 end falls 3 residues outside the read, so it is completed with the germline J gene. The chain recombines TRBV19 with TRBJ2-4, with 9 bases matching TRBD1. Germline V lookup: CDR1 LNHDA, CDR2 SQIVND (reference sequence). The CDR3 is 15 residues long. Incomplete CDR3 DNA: TGTGCCAGTAGTCCACAGGGGGCCTCGATCTATGGT. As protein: CASSPQGASIYG. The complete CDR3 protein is CASSPQGASIYGQYF.